Each of the 31 T cell receptor beta chains below was sequenced from the same sample in a study of blood T cell repertoires in COVID-19. The method was immunoSEQ multiplex PCR; TCRdb's version includes in-frame clones alone and lacks a portion of them. The data show fewer than 200,000 clones, approximately 88% seen once. Sequencing was carried out using PBMCs or T cells enriched from blood (not recorded which). These receptor sequences come from a woman aged 18 to 35 who had recovered from COVID-19.

The V call is TRBV30, the J call TRBJ1-6; tentative D call: TRBD1 (5 bases). This CDR3 comprises 13 residues. V was shortened by 3 bases and J by 10 bases, with 13 bases between the two germline ends. CDR1 is GTSNPN and CDR2 is SVGIG in the germline V gene (reference sequence). CDR3 bases: TGTGCCTGGAGCCCCCGTAGGGGATCACCCCTCCACTTT. Amino acid sequence: CAWSPRRGSPLHF.

The chain couples TRBV7-2 to TRBJ1-1, with D hard to call. The CDR3 length is 16 residues. The germline CDR1 and CDR2 sequences are SGHTA and FQGNSA. Trimming shortened V by 1 base and J by 0 bases, and 12 bases separated the two germline ends. Written as DNA, the CDR3 is TGTGCCAGCAGCTTAGGAGGAGACCCGGTGAACACTGAAGCTTTCTTT. This codes for CASSLGGDPVNTEAFF.

The chain is built from TRBV24-1 and TRBJ2-5; TRBD1 matches 8 bases. V lost 9 bases to trimming and J lost 5 bases; unmatched junction nucleotides: 4. The CDR3 contains 12 residues. Germline CDR1 KGHDR, CDR2 SFDVKD. In nucleotides, the CDR3 is TGTGCCACCTGGACAGGGCAGGAGACCCAGTACTTC. Encoded protein: CATWTGQETQYF.

This clone appeared a few times. This chain joins TRBV5-6 and TRBJ1-2; D not certain. V was pared by 2 bases and J by 4 bases, with 3 bases between. In germline, CDR1 is SGHDT, CDR2 YYEEEE. CDR3 length equals 11 residues. The CDR3 sequence: CASSFLYGYTF. The CDR3 nucleotides read TGTGCCAGCAGCTTCCTCTATGGCTACACCTTC.

V is TRBV7-6 and J is TRBJ2-2, with TRBD2 matching 7 bases. This CDR3 has 17 residues. Germline lookup yields CDR1 SGHVS and CDR2 FNYEAQ. Trimming took 5 bases from V and 0 from J; bases not matched to a gene: 9. The CDR3 here is CASSHPPGGANTGELFF. DNA of the CDR3: TGTGCCAGCAGCCACCCCCCGGGGGGAGCGAACACCGGGGAGCTGTTTTTT.

In its sample, this clone was seen a few times. The CDR3 DNA sequence: TGCAGCGGGGGACAGATGAACACTGAAGCTTTCTTT. Its protein is CSGGQMNTEAFF. The V call is TRBV29-1, the J call TRBJ1-1; 7 bases line up with TRBD1. V lost 7 bases, J lost 0 bases, and 2 bases stayed unmatched. The CDR3 length is 12 residues. CDR1 and CDR2 from the germline V gene are SQVTM and ANQGSEA.

This chain connects TRBV29-1 to TRBJ1-2, with 8 bases lining up with TRBD1. The CDR3 runs to 14 residues. The J segment lost 0 bases and the V segment lost 2 bases, leaving 2 bases of the junction unmatched. Per germline, CDR1 SQVTM and CDR2 ANQGSEA. The chain's CDR3 is CSVERQGTNYGYTF. CDR3 nucleotides: TGCAGCGTTGAACGACAGGGGACTAACTATGGCTACACCTTC.

The V gene is TRBV28, the J gene TRBJ2-5; TRBD1 aligns across 8 bases. CDR1 and CDR2 from the germline V gene are MDHEN and SYDVKM. The J segment lost 1 base and the V segment lost 5 bases, leaving 6 bases of the junction unmatched. This CDR3 is built from 15 residues. In nucleotides, the CDR3 is TGTGCCAGCAGTCCCGGGACAGGTTTCCAAGAGACCCAGTACTTC. Translating it yields CASSPGTGFQETQYF.

The chain carries TRBV5-4 and TRBJ2-7; 10 bases line up with TRBD1. V was clipped by 0 bases and J by 3 bases; unmatched bases: 3. This CDR3 has 15 amino acids. Germline assignment: CDR1 SGHNT and CDR2 YYREEE (reference sequence). CDR3 nucleotides: TGTGCCAGCAGCTTGGGGGGGACAGGGGACTACGAGCAGTACTTC. Translation gives CASSLGGTGDYEQYF.

V and J are TRBV4-2 and TRBJ2-3; 10 nucleotides agree with TRBD2. V shed 1 base and J 2 bases; nucleotides not matched to a gene: 3. Germline V CDR1 and CDR2: LGHNA, YNFKEQ. This CDR3 region has 16 residues. The CDR3 loop is CASSQATSGYTDTQYF. CDR3 in DNA: TGTGCCAGCAGCCAAGCGACTAGCGGGTACACAGATACGCAGTATTTT.

The table lists this clone with a count of one. This sequence joins TRBV7-2 and TRBJ2-5; D gene uncertain. Deletions cut 5 bases from V and 0 bases from J, with 10 bases between. The germline V gene has CDR1 SGHTA and CDR2 FQGNSA. This CDR3 has 14 residues. Here the CDR3 reads CASSETYNQETQYF. The CDR3, as DNA: TGTGCCAGCAGCGAGACTTATAACCAAGAGACCCAGTACTTC. The full variable domain, its missing parts supplied by reference TRBV7-2 and TRBJ2-5, is GAGVSQSPSNKVTEKGKDVELRCDPISGHTALYWYRQSLGQGLEFLIYFQGNSAPDKSGLPSDRFSAERTGGSVSTLTIQRTQQEDSAVYLCASSETYNQETQYFGPGTRLLVL.

This sequence joins TRBV4-1 and TRBJ2-5; 9 positions agree with TRBD2. This CDR3 region has 19 residues. CDR1 is MGHRA and CDR2 is YSYEKL in the germline V gene. The V and J ends lost 0 bases and 5 bases, in that order; junction bases with no gene match: 16. CDR3 sequence (DNA): TGCGCCAGCAGCCAAGACTGGAGTAGCGGGGGCCTACGCGGGGAGACCCAGTACTTC. This sequence encodes CASSQDWSSGGLRGETQYF.

The chain joins TRBV28 to TRBJ2-1; 8 nucleotides align to TRBD2. Germline values: CDR1 MDHEN, CDR2 SYDVKM. Trimming removed 5 bases from V and 8 bases from J; junction bases left unmatched: 11. There are 15 residues in the CDR3. The DNA of the CDR3 is TGTGCCAGCAGTGAAACGGGGGGGCCTCGGGATGAGCAGTTCTTC. This gives the protein CASSETGGPRDEQFF.

This sequence joins TRBV10-1 and TRBJ2-7; D perhaps matches TRBD2 (5 bases). The germline V gene encodes CDR1 WNHNN and CDR2 SYGVQD (reference sequence). CDR3 length: 12 residues. Trimming shortened V by 4 bases and J by 7 bases, and 11 bases separated the two germline ends. The CDR3 region is CASSVGPGEQYF. Written as DNA, the CDR3 is TGCGCCAGCAGTGTAGGCCCGGGGGAGCAGTACTTC.

This chain's CDR3 is CASSLLRSGHLATNEKLFF. The CDR3 DNA is TGTGCCAGCTCACTCTTGCGCTCGGGACACCTTGCAACTAATGAAAAACTGTTTTTT. The chain is built from TRBV18 and TRBJ1-4, with D perhaps TRBD1 (6 bases). The germline V gene has CDR1 KGHSH and CDR2 LQKENI. V lost 4 bases, J lost 0 bases, and 21 bases lay in between. This CDR3 contains 19 residues.

J is TRBJ2-1 and V is TRBV27; TRBD2 matches 8 bases. Per germline, CDR1 MNHEY and CDR2 SMNVEV (reference sequence). The V and J ends lost 2 bases and 2 bases, in that order; junction bases with no gene match: 2. The CDR3 covers 15 residues. CDR3 protein: CASSLPGLAYNEQFF. The DNA of the CDR3 is TGTGCCAGCAGTTTACCGGGACTAGCCTACAATGAGCAGTTCTTC.

This clone was detected a few times. The chain's CDR3 is CASSPPGEAQPQHF. CDR3 in DNA: TGTGCCAGCTCACCACCGGGGGAGGCTCAGCCCCAGCATTTT. The V call is TRBV18, the J call TRBJ1-5; TRBD1 is a possible D gene (5 bases). CDR3 length equals 14 residues. Germline V gives CDR1 KGHSH, CDR2 LQKENI. V lost 0 bases to trimming and J lost 6 bases, with 9 bases between them.

This clone was counted between two and nine times. Within the sample, other DNA sequences also encode this same CDR3. The rearrangement uses TRBV25-1 and TRBJ1-1, with no clear D. Trimming removed 0 bases at V and 2 bases at J, with 4 bases between. The V gene's germline CDR1 is MGHDK and CDR2 SYGVNS. The CDR3 is made up of 13 amino acids. Here the CDR3 reads CASSEYVNTEAFF. The CDR3 DNA sequence: TGTGCCAGCAGTGAATACGTTAACACTGAAGCTTTCTTT.

The chain recombines TRBV28 with TRBJ2-7, with 10 bases aligning to TRBD2. The CDR3 sequence is 15 residues long. Germline V gene sequence: CDR1 MDHEN, CDR2 SYDVKM. The trim removed 5 bases at V and 3 bases at J, leaving 7 bases unmatched. CDR3 in amino acids: CASSTPSGSGYEQYF. The CDR3 nucleotides are TGTGCCAGCAGTACCCCTAGCGGGAGCGGCTACGAGCAGTACTTC.

A single count supports this clone. This rearrangement joins TRBV7-9 to TRBJ1-3; no clear D gene. Germline CDR1 is SEHNR and CDR2 is FQNEAQ (reference sequence). The CDR3 contains 13 residues. Deletions cut 6 bases from V and 0 bases from J, with 6 bases between. CDR3 amino acids: CASSTVSGNTIYF. In nucleotides, the CDR3 is TGTGCCAGCAGTACAGTCTCTGGAAACACCATATATTTT.

This chain connects TRBV4-2 to TRBJ2-7, with 7 positions matching TRBD2. Germline lookup yields CDR1 LGHNA and CDR2 YNFKEQ. Trimming took 3 bases from V and 2 from J; bases not matched to a gene: 1. This CDR3 region has 13 residues. CDR3 sequence reads: CASSHGLAYEQYF. In DNA, the CDR3 is TGTGCCAGCAGCCATGGACTAGCCTACGAGCAGTACTTC.

The genes are TRBV7-2 and TRBJ1-5; 7 bases match TRBD1. Germline assignment: CDR1 SGHTA and CDR2 FQGNSA. V lost 4 bases, J lost 7 bases, and 10 bases stayed unmatched. The CDR3 extends over 15 amino acids. The DNA of the CDR3 is TGTGCCAGCAGCTATGGGACAGTGGGTATCCAGCCCCAGCATTTT. This codes for CASSYGTVGIQPQHF.

The chain employs TRBV9 and TRBJ1-2; D remains ambiguous. This CDR3 comprises 15 residues. The V gene lost 0 bases and the J gene lost 5 bases, with 14 bases spanning the gap. Germline lookup yields CDR1 SGDLS and CDR2 YYNGEE. CDR3 sequence reads: CASSVAPSREYGYTF. CDR3 DNA: TGTGCCAGCAGCGTAGCCCCATCGAGAGAGTATGGCTACACCTTC.

The gene calls are TRBV15 and TRBJ2-7; 9 bases match TRBD2. Germline V gives CDR1 LNHNV, CDR2 YYDKDF (reference sequence). The junction had 7 bases not matched to a gene; V was cut back by 0 bases and J by 4 bases. The CDR3 has 16 residues. The CDR3 nucleotides read TGTGCCACCAGCAGAGAAAAGGCGGGAGGGCGGTACGAGCAGTACTTC. The encoded protein is CATSREKAGGRYEQYF.

This clone was seen once. The genes are TRBV6-5 and TRBJ2-3, with D possibly being TRBD2 (7 bases). This CDR3 is built from 15 residues. Germline V gene lookup returns CDR1 MNHEY and CDR2 SVGAGI. The V end was cut by 6 bases, the J end by 2 bases, with 15 bases between. This CDR3 reads CASRRRGAITDTQYF. DNA of the CDR3: TGTGCCAGCAGACGCCGGGGGGCCATCACAGATACGCAGTATTTT.

The CDR3 sequence is CSASTKLAYSYNEQFF. Written as DNA, the CDR3 is TGCAGTGCTAGTACCAAACTAGCGTACTCCTACAATGAGCAGTTCTTC. V usage is TRBV20-1 and J usage is TRBJ2-1, with 7 bases lining up with TRBD2. Germline CDR1 DFQATT, CDR2 SNEGSKA (reference sequence). Losses at the gene ends were 3 bases for V and 0 bases for J; bases not matched to a gene: 8. The CDR3 spans 16 residues.

This clone was counted a single time. CDR3 sequence: CASSPMIAGGGYNEQFF. CDR3 DNA: TGTGCCAGCAGTCCGATGATAGCGGGAGGAGGTTACAATGAGCAGTTCTTC. This sequence joins TRBV6-4 and TRBJ2-1, with TRBD2 identical over 10 bases. Trimming removed 5 bases from V and 4 bases from J; junction bases left unmatched: 11. Germline V gene lookup returns CDR1 MRHNA and CDR2 SNTAGT. CDR3 length equals 17 residues.

V is TRBV28 and J is TRBJ2-1; D not certain. There are 13 residues in the CDR3. The ends were cut back, 7 bases at V and 0 bases at J, with 7 bases in the middle. Per germline, CDR1 MDHEN and CDR2 SYDVKM. For the CDR3, the DNA is TGTGCCAGCACCACAAACTCCTACAATGAGCAGTTCTTC. Protein: CASTTNSYNEQFF.

The chain has TRBV2 and TRBJ2-1; the match to TRBD1 covers 7 bases. Per germline, CDR1 SNHLY and CDR2 FYNNEI. The ends lost 8 bases at V and 6 bases at J; junction bases unmatched: 10. The CDR3 is 14 residues long. The CDR3: CASGRDRSTNEQFF. Here the CDR3 DNA reads TGTGCCAGCGGCCGGGACAGATCTACCAATGAGCAGTTCTTC.

V usage is TRBV2 and J usage is TRBJ2-2; tentatively, D is TRBD1 (5 bases). Germline loops: CDR1 SNHLY, CDR2 FYNNEI. The CDR3 extends over 14 amino acids. Trimming stripped 8 bases from V and 3 bases from J, with 13 bases between. Here the CDR3 reads CASDQGEYTGELFF. Written as DNA, the CDR3 is TGTGCCAGCGACCAGGGCGAATACACCGGGGAGCTGTTTTTT.

This clone is a singleton in its sample. The V and J genes are TRBV24-1 and TRBJ2-7; D may be TRBD1 (6 bases). This CDR3 contains 12 residues. Trimming took 9 bases from V and 6 from J, leaving 14 bases between them. CDR1 is KGHDR and CDR2 is SFDVKD in the germline V gene. The CDR3 nucleotides read TGTGCCACCGCAAACAGGGCTCTCGAGCAGTACTTC. This sequence encodes CATANRALEQYF.